This is a list of T cell receptor beta chains from one sample in a study of vaccination and CD4 T cells after COVID-19. Their specific antigens are unknown. Each CDR3 protein gets one entry after TCRdb re-called the PCR reads with MiXCR. The table records roughly 9,800 distinct CDR3 sequences, roughly 75% of them present only once. The sample comprised CD4+ T cells from blood, cultured in vitro. These receptor sequences come from a human donor who had recovered from COVID-19. The CDR3 runs from the conserved cysteine through the conserved F or W. D genes are given only for firm matches. Size is omitted from some rows. Given values are once, few, many or a class for expanded clones.

clone size,D gene,J gene,V gene,CDR3 protein,CDR3 DNA
-,-,TRBJ2-2,TRBV20-1,CSAPVRAGPTGELFF,TGCAGTGCCCCCGTCAGGGCGGGACCCACCGGGGAGCTGTTTTTT
-,TRBD1,TRBJ1-5,TRBV19,CASSLQGVGNQPQHF,TGTGCCAGTAGTCTCCAGGGGGTAGGCAATCAGCCCCAGCATTTT
-,-,TRBJ1-1,TRBV20-1,CSAGGALDTEAFF,TGCAGTGCCGGGGGTGCGTTGGACACTGAAGCTTTCTTT
-,-,TRBJ2-3,TRBV7-2,CASTPGGGRTDTQYF,TGTGCCAGCACACCCGGGGGTGGTCGGACAGATACGCAGTATTTT
-,-,TRBJ2-7,TRBV28,CASSLTWSGSYEQYF,TGTGCCAGCAGTTTGACATGGTCCGGCTCCTACGAGCAGTACTTC
-,TRBD1,TRBJ1-6,TRBV7-2,CASSLTGASPLHF,TGTGCCAGCAGCTTAACAGGGGCCTCACCCCTCCACTTT
-,TRBD1,TRBJ1-2,TRBV6-2/TRBV6-3,CASRRDRGQSYGYTF,TGTGCCAGCAGACGGGACAGGGGGCAGAGCTATGGCTACACCTTC
medium-sized,-,TRBJ1-2,TRBV12-3/TRBV12-4,CASRPDSYGYTF,TGTGCCAGCAGACCCGACAGCTATGGCTACACCTTC
-,-,TRBJ1-5,TRBV18,CASSPQSGQPQHF,TGTGCCAGCTCACCACAGTCCGGTCAGCCCCAGCATTTT
-,TRBD1,TRBJ1-5,TRBV20-1,CSAIQGGNQPQHF,TGCAGTGCTATTCAGGGGGGCAATCAGCCCCAGCATTTT
-,TRBD1,TRBJ1-5,TRBV7-9,CASSWGQGGDNQPQHF,TGTGCCAGCAGCTGGGGACAGGGGGGGGACAATCAGCCCCAGCATTTT
-,-,TRBJ2-7,TRBV20-1,CSARVHLSYEQYF,TGCAGTGCTAGAGTCCACCTCTCCTACGAGCAGTACTTC
-,TRBD1,TRBJ1-2,TRBV28,CASGTGTVPYGYTF,TGTGCCAGCGGGACAGGGACGGTTCCCTATGGCTACACCTTC
-,TRBD2,TRBJ2-7,TRBV27,CASSLISSGRPYEQYF,TGTGCCAGCAGTTTAATATCTAGCGGGCGACCCTACGAGCAGTACTTC
-,-,TRBJ1-2,TRBV20-1,CSVTPTNYGYTF,TGCAGTGTTACCCCGACAAACTATGGCTACACCTTC
-,TRBD2,TRBJ2-1,TRBV19,CASSGLASGRYNEQFF,TGTGCCAGTAGTGGTTTAGCTAGCGGGAGGTACAATGAGCAGTTCTTC
few,TRBD1,TRBJ1-5,TRBV6-5,CASGSGTGTSNQPQHF,TGTGCCAGCGGTTCGGGGACAGGGACTAGCAATCAGCCCCAGCATTTT
-,-,TRBJ2-3,TRBV6-2/TRBV6-3,CASRWSSTDTQYF,TGTGCCAGCAGGTGGTCAAGCACAGATACGCAGTATTTT
once,-,TRBJ2-1,TRBV27,CASSLVRSAGEQFF,TGTGCCAGCAGTTTAGTCCGTAGCGCCGGTGAGCAGTTCTTC
-,-,TRBJ1-5,TRBV7-3,CASAYANQPQHF,TGTGCCAGCGCGTACGCCAATCAGCCCCAGCATTTT
-,-,TRBJ1-1,TRBV20-1,CSASRFDRVGLTEAFF,TGCAGTGCTAGTCGCTTCGACCGAGTGGGACTCACTGAAGCTTTCTTT
-,-,TRBJ2-5,TRBV18,CASSPQETQYF,TGTGCCAGCTCACCACAAGAGACCCAGTACTTC
-,TRBD2,TRBJ2-1,TRBV12-3/TRBV12-4,CASSSLGTSRPYNEQFF,TGTGCCAGCAGTTCCCTGGGGACTAGCAGACCCTACAATGAGCAGTTCTTC
-,-,TRBJ1-1,TRBV6-2/TRBV6-3,CASTTGGSGNTEAFF,TGTGCCAGCACCACGGGGGGATCGGGGAACACTGAAGCTTTCTTT
once,TRBD2,TRBJ2-1,TRBV7-9,CASSFSRGRVNNEQFF,TGTGCCAGCAGCTTTAGTCGCGGGAGGGTCAACAATGAGCAGTTCTTC
once,-,TRBJ1-1,TRBV20-1,CSARDRTVGNVEAFF,TGCAGTGCTAGAGATCGGACAGTAGGGAACGTTGAAGCTTTCTTT
-,-,TRBJ2-5,TRBV24-1,CATSVGQTETQYF,TGTGCCACCAGTGTCGGACAGACAGAGACCCAGTACTTC
-,TRBD2,TRBJ2-1,TRBV20-1,CSARDFLGGLRNEQFF,TGCAGTGCTAGAGATTTTTTGGGAGGGCTAAGGAATGAGCAGTTCTTC
-,TRBD2,TRBJ2-7,TRBV15,CATSSLAGGTYEQYF,TGTGCCACCAGCAGCCTAGCGGGAGGTACCTACGAGCAGTACTTC
large,TRBD1,TRBJ1-4,TRBV7-9,CASSIGTGAAGNEKLFF,TGTGCCAGCAGCATAGGGACAGGGGCGGCGGGTAATGAAAAACTGTTTTTT
-,-,TRBJ2-5,TRBV7-6,CASSLAEGGSFETQYF,TGTGCCAGCAGCTTAGCCGAGGGAGGTAGCTTCGAGACCCAGTACTTC
-,-,TRBJ2-7,TRBV7-2,CASSLLSTYEQYF,TGTGCCAGCAGCTTGTTATCGACCTACGAGCAGTACTTC
-,-,TRBJ1-2,TRBV12-3/TRBV12-4,CVSSLTLSDFKPANYGYTF,TGTGTCAGCAGTCTAACCCTCTCCGACTTCAAACCTGCTAACTATGGCTACACCTTC
few,-,TRBJ2-5,TRBV10-2,CASSTQETQYF,TGCGCCAGCAGCACCCAAGAGACCCAGTACTTC
-,TRBD1,TRBJ2-1,TRBV7-2,CASSLAVGTGRYNEQFF,TGTGCCAGCAGCTTAGCGGTCGGGACAGGGAGATACAATGAGCAGTTCTTC
few,-,TRBJ1-3,TRBV7-6,CASSEGHSGNTIYF,TGTGCCAGCAGCGAGGGGCACTCTGGAAACACCATATATTTT
-,-,TRBJ2-2,TRBV7-9,CASSPQRDSYTGELFF,TGTGCCAGCAGCCCGCAACGGGACTCCTACACCGGGGAGCTGTTTTTT
-,-,TRBJ1-6,TRBV2,CASRFRANSPLHF,TGTGCCAGCAGATTCCGGGCCAATTCACCCCTCCACTTT
-,TRBD2,TRBJ2-1,TRBV20-1,CSALRLAGGPNEQFF,TGCAGTGCTCTCCGACTAGCGGGAGGGCCGAATGAGCAGTTCTTC
-,TRBD1,TRBJ1-2,TRBV7-2,CASSSDRGNYGYTF,TGTGCCAGCAGCTCGGACAGGGGTAACTATGGCTACACCTTC
few,TRBD1,TRBJ1-2,TRBV24-1,CATSDSALRKAGGGYTF,TGTGCCACCAGTGATTCCGCTCTTCGGAAAGCAGGGGGCGGCTACACCTTC
large,-,TRBJ1-1,TRBV20-1,CSAGSRGGANTEAFF,TGCAGTGCTGGGTCCCGGGGCGGGGCGAACACTGAAGCTTTCTTT
few,-,TRBJ2-5,TRBV19,CASRITSVAVETQYF,TGTGCCAGTAGGATAACTAGTGTGGCGGTGGAGACCCAGTACTTC
-,-,TRBJ1-2,TRBV7-2,CASSSYGRTRNGYTF,TGTGCCAGCAGCTCGTATGGGAGGACACGTAATGGCTACACCTTC
-,-,TRBJ2-5,TRBV19,CASSPQGETQYF,TGTGCCAGTAGTCCCCAAGGCGAGACCCAGTACTTC
-,-,TRBJ1-4,TRBV7-6,CASSRVGGSAEKLFF,TGTGCCAGCAGCCGCGTGGGGGGCTCAGCCGAAAAACTGTTTTTT
-,-,TRBJ2-2,TRBV20-1,CSAIPGYRVTGELFF,TGCAGTGCCATCCCAGGCTACAGGGTTACCGGGGAGCTGTTTTTT
-,-,TRBJ1-5,TRBV7-9,CASSSTGTVYSNQPQHF,TGTGCCAGCAGCTCAACCGGGACGGTGTATAGCAATCAGCCCCAGCATTTT
-,TRBD1,TRBJ1-2,TRBV28,CASSPDRERYTF,TGTGCCAGCAGTCCGGACAGGGAGCGCTACACCTTC
-,TRBD2,TRBJ2-3,TRBV4-1,CASSRKTTSGSPHTQYF,TGCGCCAGCAGCCGCAAAACAACTAGCGGGAGTCCCCATACGCAGTATTTT
-,-,TRBJ1-5,TRBV20-1,CSASTDQPQHF,TGCAGTGCTAGTACCGACCAGCCCCAGCATTTT
-,-,TRBJ2-7,TRBV2,CASSVSSTYEQYF,TGTGCCAGCAGTGTAAGCTCCACCTACGAGCAGTACTTC